This is a list of T cell receptor beta chains from one sample in a study of shared clonotypes between healthy human individuals. Assay: immunoSEQ multiplex PCR; the TCRdb copy retains only in-frame clones and omits some. Found here are around 690,000 clones, 90% of them singletons; the top ten hold 34%. Material: memory CD8+ T cells from PBMCs. These TCRs come from a man aged 18 to 30 in good health. Some clones in this sample may be carry-over from other donors' samples. The CDR3 runs from the conserved cysteine through the conserved F or W. A D gene is named only where the DNA matches it firmly. The size field is filled for only some rows; it gives once, few, many or a size class.

j_gene	abundance	d_gene	v_gene	CDR3nt	CDR3aa
TRBJ2-1	NA	NA	TRBV30	TGTGCCTGGAGTGAGGGGGTCTACAATGAGCAGTTCTTC	CAWSEGVYNEQFF
TRBJ2-7	NA	NA	TRBV11-2	TGTGCCAGCAGCATATGGGGACGGGCCGAGCAGTACTTC	CASSIWGRAEQYF
TRBJ2-1	NA	NA	TRBV15	TGTGCCACCAGCAGAGATGGGGGAGCGGAATACAATGAGCAGTTCTTC	CATSRDGGAEYNEQFF
TRBJ1-2	NA	NA	TRBV29-1	TGCAGCGTTGTAGTGAGCTATGGCTACACCTTC	CSVVVSYGYTF
TRBJ2-7	NA	NA	TRBV5-1	TGCGCCAGCAGCGGTCTAGAGGGCTACGAGCAGTACTTC	CASSGLEGYEQYF
TRBJ2-3	NA	TRBD2	TRBV7-9	TGTGCCAGCAGTTTCCCGGGGACTAGTGAAATGGCGCAGTATTTT	CASSFPGTSEMAQYF
TRBJ2-3	NA	NA	TRBV9	TGTGCCAGCAGCGTGTCGGGCGATCCGCAGTATTTT	CASSVSGDPQYF
TRBJ1-5	NA	NA	TRBV21-1	TGTGCCAGCAGCACAACGAAGGCCGCTAACAATCAGCCCCAGCATTTT	CASSTTKAANNQPQHF
TRBJ2-1	NA	TRBD2	TRBV9	TGTGCCAGCAGCTTGCTCGGTAGCGGGAGAGAACACAATGAGCAGTTCTTC	CASSLLGSGREHNEQFF
TRBJ2-5	few	NA	TRBV14	TGTGCCAGCAGCCCTTCTGTGAGGGGCGAGACCCAGTACTTC	CASSPSVRGETQYF
TRBJ1-3	NA	NA	TRBV29-1	TGCAGCATCATACTAGGAAACACCATATATTTT	CSIILGNTIYF
TRBJ1-1	NA	NA	TRBV2	TGTGCCAGCAGTGACCCTGGGGTGAACACTGAAGCTTTCTTT	CASSDPGVNTEAFF
TRBJ2-2	few	TRBD2	TRBV7-9	TGTGCCAGCAGCGGACCCGGGACTAGCCCCGGGGAGCTGTTTTTT	CASSGPGTSPGELFF
TRBJ1-5	NA	TRBD1	TRBV30	TGTGCCTGGAGTGTACAGGGGGATCAGCCCCAGCATTTT	CAWSVQGDQPQHF
TRBJ2-1	NA	NA	TRBV12-2	TGTGCAAGTCGCTTGGCCTACAATGAGCAGTTCTTC	CASRLAYNEQFF
TRBJ2-7	NA	TRBD2	TRBV4-1	TGCGCCAGCAGCCAACGCGTAAACTGGGGGACTAGCGGGACCTACGAGCAGTACTTC	CASSQRVNWGTSGTYEQYF
TRBJ1-1	NA	NA	TRBV28	TGTGCCAGCAGTCCTCAGGGGACGAACACTGAAGCTTTCTTT	CASSPQGTNTEAFF
TRBJ2-1	NA	TRBD2	TRBV28	TGTGCCAGCAGTTTAGCCAGCGGGGGTAGATACAATGAGCAGTTCTTC	CASSLASGGRYNEQFF
TRBJ2-7	NA	NA	TRBV6-5	TGTGCCAGCAGTTGGGGGGAGACTAGACAAAGCTACGAGCAGTACTTC	CASSWGETRQSYEQYF
TRBJ2-1	NA	TRBD2	TRBV5-1	TGCGCCAGCAGCCCAGGACTAGCGTCCTACAATGAGCAGTTCTTC	CASSPGLASYNEQFF
TRBJ1-5	NA	NA	TRBV7-9	TGTGCCAGCAGCTTTTGGGATGATAGCAATCAGCCCCAGCATTTT	CASSFWDDSNQPQHF
TRBJ2-1	NA	NA	TRBV6-4	TGTGCCAGCAGTGACTCGGCGGGAATGGGGAATGAGCAGTTCTTC	CASSDSAGMGNEQFF
TRBJ2-2	NA	TRBD2	TRBV19	TGTGCCAGTAGTATAATAGCGGGAGCCCACACCGGGGAGCTGTTTTTT	CASSIIAGAHTGELFF
TRBJ1-2	NA	NA	TRBV19	TGTGCCAGTAGTATCGGCGCGACGGGCCATGGCTACACCTTC	CASSIGATGHGYTF
TRBJ2-1	NA	NA	TRBV6-5	TGTGCCAGCAGTTACTTGGGTGGCAATGAGCAGTTCTTC	CASSYLGGNEQFF
TRBJ1-5	NA	NA	TRBV7-6	TGTGCCAGCAGCTTATGGGTGGATCAGCCCCAGCATTTT	CASSLWVDQPQHF
TRBJ1-2	NA	NA	TRBV9	TGTGCCAGCAGCGTAGGGGCCAATTCGGACTATGGCTACACCTTC	CASSVGANSDYGYTF
TRBJ2-7	NA	NA	TRBV7-9	TGTGCCAGCAGCTTAGGTAGGCTGTTCTCCTACGAGCAGTACTTC	CASSLGRLFSYEQYF
TRBJ2-7	NA	TRBD2	TRBV4-1	TGCGCCAGCAGCCAAATGAGTGGTAGCGGGAGGCCCCTGGACGAGCAGTACTTC	CASSQMSGSGRPLDEQYF
TRBJ2-7	NA	TRBD1	TRBV10-3	TGTGCCGCACTCCGGGACAGAGAAGCGGAGCAGTACTTC	CAALRDREAEQYF
TRBJ2-2	few	TRBD2	TRBV9	TGTGCCAGCAGCGTAGGCGGGAGGCGGGAGCTGTTTTTT	CASSVGGRRELFF
TRBJ2-6	NA	TRBD1	TRBV4-1	TGCGCCAGCAGCCAAAGGGACAGCGGGGCCAACGTCCTGACTTTC	CASSQRDSGANVLTF
TRBJ2-7	NA	NA	TRBV27	TGTGCCAGCAGTTTAGTGGGGACCAGTGGGGAGCAGTACTTC	CASSLVGTSGEQYF
TRBJ2-7	NA	TRBD2	TRBV11-2	TGTGCCAGCAGCTTAGGGGCTAGCGGGACCTACGAGCAGTACTTC	CASSLGASGTYEQYF
TRBJ2-7	NA	TRBD1	TRBV11-2	TGTGCCAGCACCGCCGCTCAGGGGGAGATCTACGAGCAGTACTTC	CASTAAQGEIYEQYF
TRBJ1-1	NA	NA	TRBV28	TGTGCCAGCAGTTTAGGGAAGGGGGGTGGCACTGAAGCTTTCTTT	CASSLGKGGGTEAFF
TRBJ1-2	NA	NA	TRBV29-1	TGCAGCGTTGCGGAGGGGTACTATGGCTACACCTTC	CSVAEGYYGYTF
TRBJ2-2	NA	TRBD2	TRBV25-1	TGTGCCAGCAGTCATGGACTAGCGGGAGGCCCTAACACCGGGGAGCTGTTTTTT	CASSHGLAGGPNTGELFF
TRBJ1-2	NA	NA	TRBV28	TGTGCCAGCAGTTTAGGACCCCGGACAGACCCCCGGGATGGCTACACCTTC	CASSLGPRTDPRDGYTF
TRBJ1-4	NA	NA	TRBV2	TGTGCCACCATCTGGGGCATGGGAGGTACTGAAAAACTGTTTTTT	CATIWGMGGTEKLFF
TRBJ2-1	NA	TRBD2	TRBV4-3	TGCGCCAGCAGCCAAGAAGCGATAGCGGGAGAAACCTACAATGAGCAGTTCTTC	CASSQEAIAGETYNEQFF
TRBJ2-5	NA	TRBD1	TRBV28	TGTGCCAGCAGTCGGACAGGTCAAGAGACCCAGTACTTC	CASSRTGQETQYF
TRBJ2-5	NA	NA	TRBV7-6	TGTGCCAGCAGTTATGACAGGCCCCCGGGAGAGACCCAGTACTTC	CASSYDRPPGETQYF
TRBJ2-3	NA	NA	TRBV4-2	TGTGCCAGCAGCCCCCCCATAGGGTACCTCGGCACAGATACGCAGTATTTT	CASSPPIGYLGTDTQYF
TRBJ1-1	NA	TRBD1	TRBV27	TGTGCCAGCAGTCTAGACAGGGGTGCTGAAGCTTTCTTT	CASSLDRGAEAFF
TRBJ2-3	NA	TRBD2	TRBV9	TGTGCCAGCAGCGTAGCAGAACTAGCGGCTAGAGGCACAGATACGCAGTATTTT	CASSVAELAARGTDTQYF
TRBJ2-3	NA	TRBD2	TRBV4-3	TGCGCCAGCAGCCAAGATACCGGACTAGCAACAGATACGCAGTATTTT	CASSQDTGLATDTQYF
TRBJ2-7	NA	TRBD2	TRBV27	TGTGCCAGCAGTCCCCTAGCGGGAGCCACCTACGAGCAGTACTTC	CASSPLAGATYEQYF
TRBJ2-7	NA	NA	TRBV7-6	TGTGCCAGCAGCTCGCAGCGGGCCTCCCTCGAGCAGTACTTC	CASSSQRASLEQYF